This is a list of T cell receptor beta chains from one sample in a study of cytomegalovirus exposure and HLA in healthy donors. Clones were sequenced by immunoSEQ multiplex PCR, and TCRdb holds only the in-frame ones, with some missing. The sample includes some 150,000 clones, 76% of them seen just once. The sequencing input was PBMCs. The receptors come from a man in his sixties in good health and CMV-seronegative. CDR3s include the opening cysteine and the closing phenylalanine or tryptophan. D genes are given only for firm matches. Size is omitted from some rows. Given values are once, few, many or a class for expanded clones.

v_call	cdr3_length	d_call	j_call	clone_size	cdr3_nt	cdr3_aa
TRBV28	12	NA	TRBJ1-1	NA	TGTGCCAGCAGTTTGGAGGACACTGAAGCTTTCTTT	CASSLEDTEAFF
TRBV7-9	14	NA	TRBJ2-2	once	TGTGCCAGCAGCGGGACACCGAACACCGGGGAGCTGTTTTTT	CASSGTPNTGELFF
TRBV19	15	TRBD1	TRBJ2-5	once	TGTGCCAGTAGGGGCAGGACAGGCAATCGGGAGACCCAGTACTTC	CASRGRTGNRETQYF
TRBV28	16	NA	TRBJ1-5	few	TGTGCCAGCAGCCACTTCCAGGGGTTTAGCAATCAGCCCCAGCATTTT	CASSHFQGFSNQPQHF
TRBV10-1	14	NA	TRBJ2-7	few	TGCGCCAGCAGTGAGGGGGGGACAGCCTACGAGCAGTACTTC	CASSEGGTAYEQYF
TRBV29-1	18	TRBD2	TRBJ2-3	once	TGCAGCGTCCGGCAATTAGCGGGGGTGGGGGCCCTCACAGATACGCAGTATTTT	CSVRQLAGVGALTDTQYF
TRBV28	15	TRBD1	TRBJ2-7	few	TGTGCCAGCAGTTCGAACCGGGACAGCCCCTACGAGCAGTACTTC	CASSSNRDSPYEQYF
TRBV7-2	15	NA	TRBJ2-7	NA	TGTGCCAGCAGCCGGGGGTCAGGTCTGTCCTACGAGCAGTACTTC	CASSRGSGLSYEQYF
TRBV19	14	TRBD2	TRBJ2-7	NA	TGTGCCAGTAGTAATAGCGGGTCCCCCTACGAGCAGTACTTC	CASSNSGSPYEQYF
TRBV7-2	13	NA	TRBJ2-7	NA	TGTGCCAGCAGCTTAGTTGAGCGTTACGAGCAGTACTTC	CASSLVERYEQYF
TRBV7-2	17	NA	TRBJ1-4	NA	TGTGCCAGCAGCCGCCGAGGCAGAATCGCAACTAATGAAAAACTGTTTTTT	CASSRRGRIATNEKLFF
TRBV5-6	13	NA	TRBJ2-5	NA	TGTGCCAGCAGCAGGCCAGGGGCAGAGACCCAGTACTTC	CASSRPGAETQYF
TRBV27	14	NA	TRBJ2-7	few	TGTGCCAGCAGGAGGACAGACAGCTCCTACGAGCAGTACTTC	CASRRTDSSYEQYF
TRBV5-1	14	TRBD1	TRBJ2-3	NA	TGCGCCAGCACTTTGACAGGGGAAGGGGATACGCAGTATTTT	CASTLTGEGDTQYF
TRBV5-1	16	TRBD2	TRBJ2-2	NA	TGCGCCAGCCGGACTAGCGGGGGGGCCAACACCGGGGAGCTGTTTTTT	CASRTSGGANTGELFF
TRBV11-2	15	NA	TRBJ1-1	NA	TGTGCCAGCAGCTTAGGGGAGGGTTTGGACACTGAAGCTTTCTTT	CASSLGEGLDTEAFF
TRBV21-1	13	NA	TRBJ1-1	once	TGTGCCAGCAGCAAAGGGGGAGGCAGAAGAGCTTTCTTT	CASSKGGGRRAFF
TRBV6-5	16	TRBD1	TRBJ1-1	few	TGTGCCAGCAGTTACTCGAGTTCAGGGGGGAACACTGAAGCTTTCTTT	CASSYSSSGGNTEAFF
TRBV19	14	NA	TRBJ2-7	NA	TGTGCCAGTACCCCTCCCGGGAGTTCCTACGAGCAGTACTTC	CASTPPGSSYEQYF
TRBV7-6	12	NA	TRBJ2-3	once	TGTGCCAGCAGCTTAATAATGGATACGCAGTATTTT	CASSLIMDTQYF
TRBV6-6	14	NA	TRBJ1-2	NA	TGTGCCAGCAGTTACGGTGCAGGTTTATATGGCTACACCTTC	CASSYGAGLYGYTF
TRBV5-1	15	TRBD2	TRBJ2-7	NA	TGCGCCAGCAGCTTAGGACTAGCGGCAAACTACGAGCAGTACTTC	CASSLGLAANYEQYF
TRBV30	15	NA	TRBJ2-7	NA	TGTGCCTGGAGTGTGGGTAGGGCCCTAGGGGGCGAGCAGTACTTC	CAWSVGRALGGEQYF
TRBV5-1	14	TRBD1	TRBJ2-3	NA	TGCGCCAGCGGCACAGGGGCGAGCACAGATACGCAGTATTTT	CASGTGASTDTQYF
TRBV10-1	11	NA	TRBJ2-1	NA	TGCGCCAACACGCGGGGTTTTGAGCAGTTCTTC	CANTRGFEQFF
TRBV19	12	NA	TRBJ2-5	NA	TGTGCCAGTAGTACAGGGGCAGAGACCCAGTACTTC	CASSTGAETQYF
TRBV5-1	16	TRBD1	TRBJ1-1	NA	TGCGCCAGCAGCTTACAAGGACCAGGGGGCCGGACTGAAGCTTTCTTT	CASSLQGPGGRTEAFF
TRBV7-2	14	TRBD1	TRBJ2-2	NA	TGTGCCAGCTCCCGGGACAGGAACACCGGGGAGCTGTTTTTT	CASSRDRNTGELFF
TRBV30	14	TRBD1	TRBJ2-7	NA	TGTGCCGGGGTCGGACAGGGGAGCTCCTACGAGCAGTACTTC	CAGVGQGSSYEQYF
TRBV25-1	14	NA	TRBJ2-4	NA	TGTGCCAGCAGTGTTACCGGGACACAAAACATTCAGTACTTC	CASSVTGTQNIQYF
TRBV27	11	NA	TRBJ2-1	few	TGTGCCAGCGCTAGATACAATGAGCAGTTCTTC	CASARYNEQFF